These 5 T cell receptor beta chains were all obtained from the same sample, sequenced in a study of OX40 agonist ivuxolimab in advanced cancers. Measured with immunoSEQ multiplex PCR; TCRdb has only the in-frame clones, and not every one. The sample contains tens of thousands of clones, around 90% of which appear only once. The sample in question was CD4+ or CD8+ T cells sorted from blood, obtained in a trial of the OX40 agonist ivuxolimab. These TCRs come from an adult with an advanced solid tumor such as melanoma, head and neck, liver or kidney cancer.

This clone has just one count. The rearrangement uses TRBV7-8 and TRBJ2-7; D uncertain. The CDR3 sequence is 14 residues long. V gave up 1 base and J gave up 1 base, with 8 bases separating them. CDR1 is SGHVS, CDR2 FQNEAQ, per germline. The CDR3 bases are TGTGCCAGCAGCTTAGAGGGCAGGTCCTACGAGCAGTACTTC. It yields the protein CASSLEGRSYEQYF. Supplemented by reference TRBV7-8 and TRBJ2-7, the full variable domain reads GAGVSQSPRYKVAKRGQDVALRCDPISGHVSLFWYQQALGQGPEFLTYFQNEAQLDKSGLPSDRFFAERPEGSVSTLKIQRTQQEDSAVYLCASSLEGRSYEQYFGPGTRLTVT.

This chain connects TRBV6-1 to TRBJ1-5, with D uncertain. Germline CDR1 MNHNS, CDR2 SASEGT. The V and J ends lost 7 bases and 1 base respectively, with 5 bases between them. The CDR3 runs to 12 residues. CDR3 coding DNA: TGTGCCAGCAACCGGAGCAATCAGCCCCAGCATTTT. Translation gives CASNRSNQPQHF.

CDR3 sequence (DNA): TGCAGCGCGGGAGACCCCGGGACGGATTATGGCTACACCTTC. This codes for CSAGDPGTDYGYTF. The chain links TRBV29-1 to TRBJ1-2; TRBD1 might be the D (5 bases). The CDR3 length is 14 residues. CDR1 SQVTM and CDR2 ANQGSEA come from the germline V gene. V was cut by 7 bases and J by 5 bases, with 20 bases left in between.

V gene TRBV5-8 combines with J gene TRBJ2-5; maybe TRBD1 (6 bases). Germline CDR1 SGHTS, CDR2 YDEGEE. This CDR3 has 15 amino acids. Trimming pared 0 bases from V and 1 base from J, leaving 10 bases between. The CDR3 sequence: CASSLAYRVQETQYF. The CDR3 nucleotides are TGTGCCAGCAGCTTGGCCTACAGGGTCCAAGAGACCCAGTACTTC.

The chain joins TRBV7-3 to TRBJ2-1, with 11 bases lining up with TRBD1. Germline CDR1 SGHTA, CDR2 FQGTGA. V lost 3 bases, J lost 3 bases, and 1 base stayed unmatched. This CDR3 is built from 15 residues. The CDR3 nucleotides are TGTGCCAGCAGCTTGGGACAGGGGGTCTACAATGAGCAGTTCTTC. Translated: CASSLGQGVYNEQFF.